These 21 T cell receptor beta chains were all obtained from the same sample, sequenced in a study of blood T cell repertoires in COVID-19. Measured with immunoSEQ multiplex PCR; TCRdb has only the in-frame clones, and not every one. In the table there are around 250,000 clones, about 85% of which are singletons. The sequenced material came from peripheral blood. Every receptor here comes from a man aged 18 to 29 with active or convalescent COVID-19.

This clone was found once. The rearrangement joins TRBV16 to TRBJ1-1, with TRBD1 identical over 8 bases. Unmatched junction bases numbered 5, after V lost 2 bases and J lost 6 bases. In germline, CDR1 is KGHSY, CDR2 FQNENV. This CDR3 spans 14 amino acids. CDR3 nucleotide sequence: TGTGCCAGCAGCCAAGGGACAGGTTTTGCTGAAGCTTTCTTT. It is translated as CASSQGTGFAEAFF.

This chain joins TRBV6-2 or TRBV6-3 and TRBJ2-5; D unresolved. This CDR3 has 13 amino acids. The V gene's germline CDR1 is MNHEY and CDR2 SVGEGT. The V end lost 4 bases, the J end lost 6 bases, and 12 bases lay between the germline ends. The CDR3 region is CASSSRGFQTQYF. The CDR3 DNA reads as TGTGCCAGCAGTTCCCGCGGATTCCAGACCCAGTACTTC.

The chain combines TRBV7-3 with TRBJ1-1; the D gene is possibly TRBD1 (6 bases). From germline, CDR1 is SGHTA and CDR2 FQGTGA. The CDR3 covers 13 residues. The V and J ends lost 5 bases and 3 bases respectively, with 10 bases between them. CDR3 in DNA: TGTGCCAGCAGCCCAGGGACACACACTGAAGCTTTCTTT. Its translation: CASSPGTHTEAFF.

The chain links TRBV6-6 to TRBJ2-3; TRBD2 is a possible D gene (5 bases). The CDR3 length is 15 residues. V dropped 2 bases and J dropped 2 bases, with 11 bases sitting between them. The germline gives CDR1 MNHNY, CDR2 SVGAGI (reference sequence). The CDR3 sequence: CASSYAKEATDTQYF. CDR3 bases: TGTGCCAGCAGTTACGCAAAGGAGGCCACAGATACGCAGTATTTT.

CDR3 amino acids: CASSPGTSGRPTDTQYF. In nucleotides, the CDR3 is TGTGCCAGCAGCCCGGGGACTAGCGGGCGGCCCACAGATACGCAGTATTTT. This chain links TRBV11-3 with TRBJ2-3, with TRBD2 matching over 12 bases. CDR3 length equals 17 residues. The J segment lost 2 bases and the V segment lost 5 bases, leaving 8 bases of the junction unmatched. Germline loops: CDR1 SGHNT, CDR2 YENEEA.

This chain connects TRBV14 to TRBJ1-1, with D possibly TRBD1 on 5 matching bases. The CDR3 is 12 amino acids. Trimming removed 4 bases from V and 11 bases from J, with 14 bases in between. CDR1 is SGHDN, CDR2 FVKESK, per germline. CDR3 DNA sequence: TGTGCCAGCAGCCCCCCGGGGGGGTGGGCTTTCTTT. It codes for CASSPPGGWAFF.

As regards this clone: Distinct nucleotide sequences in the sample also encode this CDR3. CDR3 DNA: TGTGCCAGCTCACCACCGGGGCTAGCGGGAGATACGCAGTATTTT. Translated, it gives CASSPPGLAGDTQYF. This sequence joins TRBV18 and TRBJ2-3; 8 nucleotides align to TRBD2. The CDR3 is made up of 15 amino acids. The germline V gene encodes CDR1 KGHSH and CDR2 LQKENI. V lost 0 bases and J lost 5; bases outside the gene matches: 4. The entire variable domain, with the rest obtained from reference TRBV18 and TRBJ2-3, is as follows: NAGVMQNPRHLVRRRGQEARLRCSPMKGHSHVYWYRQLPEEGLKFMVYLQKENIIDESGMPKERFSAEFPKEGPSILRIQQVVRGDSAAYFCASSPPGLAGDTQYFGPGTRLTVL.

This clone was counted between two and nine times. The rearrangement joins TRBV6-2 or TRBV6-3 to TRBJ2-7; D is uncertain. Trimming took 2 bases from V and 3 from J, leaving 2 bases between them. This CDR3 is 11 amino acids long. Per the germline V gene, CDR1 is MNHEY and CDR2 is SVGEGT. The CDR3 nucleotides read TGTGCCAGCAGTTACCTCTACGAGCAGTACTTC. This translates into CASSYLYEQYF.

J is TRBJ2-3 and V is TRBV9; no firm D call. The CDR3 runs 12 residues. The germline V and J ends were trimmed by 4 bases and 3 bases, with 6 bases remaining between them. Germline CDR1 and CDR2: SGDLS and YYNGEE. The CDR3 coding sequence is TGTGCCAGCAGCTTCAGAACAGATACGCAGTATTTT. Residues: CASSFRTDTQYF. The variable domain in full, completed from reference TRBV9 and TRBJ2-3, reads DSGVTQTPKHLITATGQRVTLRCSPRSGDLSVYWYQQSLDQGLQFLIQYYNGEERAKGNILERFSAQQFPDLHSELNLSSLELGDSALYFCASSFRTDTQYFGPGTRLTVL.

This sequence joins TRBV19 and TRBJ1-3, with D perhaps TRBD1 (5 bases). Germline CDR1 is LNHDA and CDR2 is SQIVND (reference sequence). V lost 4 bases, J lost 4 bases, and 17 bases lay in between. This CDR3 comprises 16 residues. The CDR3 protein is CASSTRRDSRGNTIYF. In DNA, the CDR3 is TGTGCCAGTAGTACCCGCCGGGACTCCAGGGGAAACACCATATATTTT.

The V call is TRBV28, the J call TRBJ1-4; D possibly corresponds to TRBD1 (6 bases). V lost 9 bases to trimming and J lost 12 bases, with 20 bases between them. The germline V gene encodes CDR1 MDHEN and CDR2 SYDVKM. The CDR3 has 13 residues. The CDR3 loop reads CASRGYREIELFF. The CDR3 coding sequence is TGTGCCAGTAGGGGGTACAGGGAGATCGAACTGTTTTTT.

The chain couples TRBV25-1 to TRBJ2-3; D remains ambiguous. Trimming left V 3 bases short and J 2 bases short, with 9 bases between. CDR3 length equals 14 residues. From germline, CDR1 is MGHDK and CDR2 SYGVNS. The CDR3 nucleotides read TGTGCCAGCAGTGATAGGCAGGACACAGATACGCAGTATTTT. As protein: CASSDRQDTDTQYF.

The rearrangement links TRBV28 to TRBJ2-3, with a tentative D call TRBD2 (6 bases). Germline V gene sequence: CDR1 MDHEN, CDR2 SYDVKM. V was pared by 6 bases and J by 4 bases, with 11 bases between. The CDR3 spans 13 residues. The CDR3 protein is CASSGGGADTQYF. The CDR3 DNA follows: TGTGCCAGCAGCGGCGGAGGGGCAGATACGCAGTATTTT. The full variable domain, with the rest looked up from reference TRBV28 and TRBJ2-3, is DVKVTQSSRYLVKRTGEKVFLECVQDMDHENMFWYRQDPGLGLRLIYFSYDVKMKEKGDIPEGYSVSREKKERFSLILESASTNQTSMYLCASSGGGADTQYFGPGTRLTVL.

The chain carries TRBV11-3 and TRBJ2-1, with D maybe TRBD1 (5 bases). The germline gives CDR1 SGHNT, CDR2 YENEEA. The CDR3 runs 14 residues. V was shortened by 5 bases and J by 10 bases, with 18 bases between the two germline ends. This chain's CDR3 is CASSQSPGNREQFF. DNA of the CDR3: TGTGCCAGCAGCCAATCCCCAGGGAATCGCGAGCAGTTCTTC. The complete variable domain, with remaining parts taken from reference TRBV11-3 and TRBJ2-1, reads EAGVVQSPRYKIIEKKQPVAFWCNPISGHNTLYWYLQNLGQGPELLIRYENEEAVDDSQLPKDRFSAERLKGVDSTLKIQPAELGDSAVYLCASSQSPGNREQFFGPGTRLTVL.

The chain carries TRBV19 and TRBJ2-2, with 9 nucleotides matching TRBD1. Germline-derived CDR1 and CDR2 are LNHDA and SQIVND (reference sequence). V was clipped by 6 bases and J by 7 bases; unmatched bases: 6. This CDR3 region has 14 residues. The CDR3 is CASRSQGAGGELFF. The CDR3 DNA is TGTGCCAGTAGGTCACAGGGGGCGGGCGGGGAGCTGTTTTTT.

This chain connects TRBV19 to TRBJ2-7, with D perhaps matching TRBD2 (6 bases). V was shortened by 6 bases and J by 3 bases, with 15 bases between the two germline ends. This CDR3 comprises 14 residues. Germline loops: CDR1 LNHDA, CDR2 SQIVND (reference sequence). CDR3 in amino acids: CASSSFGGGYEQYF. The DNA for the CDR3 is TGTGCCAGTAGCTCATTCGGGGGAGGCTACGAGCAGTACTTC.

This sequence joins TRBV29-1 and TRBJ2-7; possible D gene TRBD1, 5 bases. Trimming took off 1 base at V and 2 bases at J, with 9 bases between the two ends. The CDR3 loop spans 13 amino acids. Germline lookup yields CDR1 SQVTM and CDR2 ANQGSEA. CDR3 coding DNA: TGCAGCGTTGAAGGCGCAGGGACCTACGAGCAGTACTTC. As protein: CSVEGAGTYEQYF.

Turning to this clone: A read error may produce the germline difference seen at one junction end. The chain's CDR3 is CASSPTSGEVNF. The CDR3 coding sequence is TGTGCCAGCAGCCCAACATCCGGGGAGGTGAACTTC. The chain links TRBV11-2 to TRBJ2-7; D is possibly TRBD2 (6 bases). Germline assignment: CDR1 SGHAT and CDR2 FQNNGV. The CDR3 loop spans 12 amino acids.

This clone was seen just once. The chain joins TRBV5-1 to TRBJ1-1; D is perhaps TRBD1 (5 bases). V lost 2 bases to trimming and J lost 8 bases, with 16 bases between them. Germline CDR1 is SGHRS and CDR2 is YFSETQ. The CDR3 extends over 14 amino acids. CDR3 region: CASSFVGVMAEAFF. The DNA for the CDR3 is TGCGCCAGCAGCTTCGTAGGGGTTATGGCGGAAGCTTTCTTT.

Here the CDR3 reads CASSLGLAGGEQYF. The CDR3 coding sequence is TGTGCCAGCAGCTTGGGACTAGCGGGAGGGGAGCAGTACTTC. The chain has TRBV11-3 and TRBJ2-7, with TRBD2 matching over 16 bases. V was pared by 3 bases and J by 7 bases, with 0 bases of the junction left unmatched. Germline CDR1 SGHNT, CDR2 YENEEA. This CDR3 comprises 14 residues. The complete variable domain, with remaining parts taken from reference TRBV11-3 and TRBJ2-7, reads EAGVVQSPRYKIIEKKQPVAFWCNPISGHNTLYWYLQNLGQGPELLIRYENEEAVDDSQLPKDRFSAERLKGVDSTLKIQPAELGDSAVYLCASSLGLAGGEQYFGPGTRLTVT.

The rearrangement joins TRBV9 to TRBJ1-1; a weak D match, TRBD1 (5 bases). The CDR3 consists of 12 residues. CDR1 SGDLS and CDR2 YYNGEE come from the germline V gene. Trimming removed 3 bases at V and 8 bases at J, with 11 bases between. In DNA, the CDR3 is TGTGCCAGCAGCGCCTCAGGGAACGAAGCTTTCTTT. The encoded protein is CASSASGNEAFF.